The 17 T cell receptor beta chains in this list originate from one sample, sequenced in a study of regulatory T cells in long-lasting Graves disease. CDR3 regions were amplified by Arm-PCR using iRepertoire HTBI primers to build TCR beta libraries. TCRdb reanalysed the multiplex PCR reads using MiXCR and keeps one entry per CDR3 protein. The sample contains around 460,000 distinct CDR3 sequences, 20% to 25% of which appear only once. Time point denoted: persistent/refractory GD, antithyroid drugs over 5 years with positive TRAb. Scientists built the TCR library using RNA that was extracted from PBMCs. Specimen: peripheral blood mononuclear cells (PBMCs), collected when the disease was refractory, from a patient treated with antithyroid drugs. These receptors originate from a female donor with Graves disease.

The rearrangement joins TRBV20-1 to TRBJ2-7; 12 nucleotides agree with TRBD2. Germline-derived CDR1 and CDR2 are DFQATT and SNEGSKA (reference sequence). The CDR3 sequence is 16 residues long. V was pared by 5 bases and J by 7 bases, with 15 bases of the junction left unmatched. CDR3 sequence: CSALPRTSGALWEQYF. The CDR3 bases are TGCAGTGCTTTACCCCGGACTAGCGGGGCCCTCTGGGAGCAGTACTTC.

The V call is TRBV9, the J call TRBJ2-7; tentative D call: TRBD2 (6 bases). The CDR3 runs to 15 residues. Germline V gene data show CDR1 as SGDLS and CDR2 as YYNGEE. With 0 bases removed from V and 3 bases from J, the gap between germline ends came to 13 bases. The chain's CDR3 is CASSVGGDTNYEQYF. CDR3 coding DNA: TGTGCCAGCAGCGTAGGGGGGGATACCAACTACGAGCAGTACTTC.

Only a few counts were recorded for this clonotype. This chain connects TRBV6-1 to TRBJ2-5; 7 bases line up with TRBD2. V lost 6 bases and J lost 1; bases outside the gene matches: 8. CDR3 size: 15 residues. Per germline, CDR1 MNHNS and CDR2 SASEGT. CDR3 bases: TGTGCCAGCAGCTACCTACCGGGAGGCCAAGAGACCCAGTACTTC. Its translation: CASSYLPGGQETQYF.

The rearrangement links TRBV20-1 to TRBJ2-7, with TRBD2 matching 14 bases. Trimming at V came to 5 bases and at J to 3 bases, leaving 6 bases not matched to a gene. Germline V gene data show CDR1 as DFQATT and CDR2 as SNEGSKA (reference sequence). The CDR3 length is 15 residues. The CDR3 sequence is CSASRLAGGSYEQYF. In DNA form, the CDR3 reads TGCAGTGCTTCCAGACTAGCGGGAGGGAGCTACGAGCAGTACTTC.

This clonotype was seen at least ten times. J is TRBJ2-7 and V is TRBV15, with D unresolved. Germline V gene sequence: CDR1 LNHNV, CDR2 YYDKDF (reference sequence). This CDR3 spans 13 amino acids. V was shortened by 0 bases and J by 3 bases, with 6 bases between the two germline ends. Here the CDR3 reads CATSREENYEQYF. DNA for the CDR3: TGTGCCACCAGCAGAGAGGAGAACTACGAGCAGTACTTC.

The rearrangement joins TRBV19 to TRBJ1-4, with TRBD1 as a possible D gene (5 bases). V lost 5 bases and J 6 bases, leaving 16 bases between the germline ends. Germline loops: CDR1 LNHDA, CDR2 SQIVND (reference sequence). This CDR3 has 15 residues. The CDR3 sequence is CASSGTGYGDEKLFF. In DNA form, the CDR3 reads TGTGCCAGTAGTGGGACCGGGTACGGGGATGAAAAACTGTTTTTT.

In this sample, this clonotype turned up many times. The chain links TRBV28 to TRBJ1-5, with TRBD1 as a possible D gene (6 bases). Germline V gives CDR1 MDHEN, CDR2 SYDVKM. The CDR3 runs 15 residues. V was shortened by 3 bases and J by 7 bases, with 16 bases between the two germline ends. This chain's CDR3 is CASSFPPGVGQPQHF. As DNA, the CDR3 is TGTGCCAGCAGTTTCCCTCCAGGGGTGGGACAGCCCCAGCATTTT. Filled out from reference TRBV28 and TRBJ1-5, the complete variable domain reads DVKVTQSSRYLVKRTGEKVFLECVQDMDHENMFWYRQDPGLGLRLIYFSYDVKMKEKGDIPEGYSVSREKKERFSLILESASTNQTSMYLCASSFPPGVGQPQHFGDGTRLSIL.

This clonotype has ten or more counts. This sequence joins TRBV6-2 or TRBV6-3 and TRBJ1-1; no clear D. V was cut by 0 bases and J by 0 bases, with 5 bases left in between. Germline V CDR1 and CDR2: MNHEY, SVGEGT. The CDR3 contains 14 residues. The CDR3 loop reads CASSYSSLNTEAFF. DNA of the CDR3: TGTGCCAGCAGTTACTCGTCTCTGAACACTGAAGCTTTCTTT.

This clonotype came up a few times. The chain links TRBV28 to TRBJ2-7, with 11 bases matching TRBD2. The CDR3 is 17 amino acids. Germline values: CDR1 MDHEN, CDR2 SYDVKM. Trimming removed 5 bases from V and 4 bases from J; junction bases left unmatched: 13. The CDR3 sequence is CASSEGLLAGDFYEQYF. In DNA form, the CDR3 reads TGTGCCAGCAGTGAGGGTTTACTAGCGGGAGACTTTTACGAGCAGTACTTC.

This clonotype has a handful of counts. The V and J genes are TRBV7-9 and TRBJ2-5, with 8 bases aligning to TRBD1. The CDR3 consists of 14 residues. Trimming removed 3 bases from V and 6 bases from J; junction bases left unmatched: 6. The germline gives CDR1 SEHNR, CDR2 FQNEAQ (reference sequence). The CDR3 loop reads CASSFPGTGKTQYF. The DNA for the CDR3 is TGTGCCAGCAGCTTCCCCGGGACAGGAAAGACCCAGTACTTC.

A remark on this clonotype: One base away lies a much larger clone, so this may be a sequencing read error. CDR3 nucleotides: TGTACCAGCAGCCAAGATCGGCAGGGGAATGAAAAACTGTTTTTT. Amino acid sequence: CTSSQDRQGNEKLFF. The chain employs TRBV3-1 and TRBJ1-4; D may be TRBD1 (6 bases). The length of the CDR3 is 15 residues. Germline V gives CDR1 LGHDT, CDR2 YNNKEL (reference sequence). The entire variable domain, with the rest obtained from reference TRBV3-1 and TRBJ1-4, is as follows: DTAVSQTPKYLVTQMGNDKSIKCEQNLGHDTMYWYKQDSKKFLKIMFSYNNKELIINETVPNRFSPKSPDKAHLNLHINSLELGDSAVYFCTSSQDRQGNEKLFFGSGTQLSVL.

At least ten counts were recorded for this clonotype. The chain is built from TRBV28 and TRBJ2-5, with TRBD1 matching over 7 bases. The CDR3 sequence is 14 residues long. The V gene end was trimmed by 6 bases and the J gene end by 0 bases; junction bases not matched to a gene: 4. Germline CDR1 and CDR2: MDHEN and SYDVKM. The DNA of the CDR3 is TGTGCCAGCAGCCAACAGGGGAACCAAGAGACCCAGTACTTC. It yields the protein CASSQQGNQETQYF.

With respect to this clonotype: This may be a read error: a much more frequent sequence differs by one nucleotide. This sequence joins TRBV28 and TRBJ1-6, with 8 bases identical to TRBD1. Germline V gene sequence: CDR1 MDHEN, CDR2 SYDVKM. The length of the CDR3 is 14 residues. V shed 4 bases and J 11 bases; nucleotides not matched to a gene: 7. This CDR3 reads CASSSRQGIPPLHF. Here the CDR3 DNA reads TGTGCCAGCAGTTCCCGACAGGGGATTCCACCCCTCCACTTT.

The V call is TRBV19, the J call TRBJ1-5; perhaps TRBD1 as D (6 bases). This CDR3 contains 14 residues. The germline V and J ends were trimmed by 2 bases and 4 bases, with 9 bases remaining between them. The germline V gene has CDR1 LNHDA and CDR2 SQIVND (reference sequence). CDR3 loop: CASSIQQGNQPQHF. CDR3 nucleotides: TGTGCCAGTAGTATACAACAGGGTAATCAGCCCCAGCATTTT.

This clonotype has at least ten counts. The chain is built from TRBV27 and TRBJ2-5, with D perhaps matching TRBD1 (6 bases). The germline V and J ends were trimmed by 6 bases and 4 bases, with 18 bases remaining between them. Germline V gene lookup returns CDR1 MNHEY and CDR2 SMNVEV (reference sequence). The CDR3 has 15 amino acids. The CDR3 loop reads CASSLVRGNGETQYF. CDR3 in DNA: TGTGCCAGCAGCCTCGTTAGGGGGAATGGAGAGACCCAGTACTTC.

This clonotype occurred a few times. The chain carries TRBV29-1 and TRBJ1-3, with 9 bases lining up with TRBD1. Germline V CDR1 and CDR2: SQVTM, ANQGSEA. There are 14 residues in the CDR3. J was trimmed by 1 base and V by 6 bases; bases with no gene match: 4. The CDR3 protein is CSVRGTGSGNTIYF. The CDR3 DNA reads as TGCAGCGTCCGCGGGACAGGGTCTGGAAACACCATATATTTT.

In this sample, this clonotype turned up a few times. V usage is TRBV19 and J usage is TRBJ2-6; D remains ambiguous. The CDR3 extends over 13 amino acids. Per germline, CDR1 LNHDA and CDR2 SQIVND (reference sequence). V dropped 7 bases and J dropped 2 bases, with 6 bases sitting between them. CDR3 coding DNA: TGTGCCAGTACCACTACTGGGGCCAACGTCCTGACTTTC. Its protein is CASTTTGANVLTF.